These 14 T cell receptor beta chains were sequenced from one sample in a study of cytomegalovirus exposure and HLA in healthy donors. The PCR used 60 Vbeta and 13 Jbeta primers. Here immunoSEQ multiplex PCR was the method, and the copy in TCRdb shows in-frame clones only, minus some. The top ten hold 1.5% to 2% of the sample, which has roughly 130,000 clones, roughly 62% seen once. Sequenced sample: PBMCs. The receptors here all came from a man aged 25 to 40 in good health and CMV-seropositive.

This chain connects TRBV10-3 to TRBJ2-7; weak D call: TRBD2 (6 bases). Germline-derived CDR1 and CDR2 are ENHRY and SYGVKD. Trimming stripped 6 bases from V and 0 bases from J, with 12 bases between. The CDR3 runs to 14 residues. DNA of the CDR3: TGTGCCATCAGGCCAGCGGGCAACTCCTACGAGCAGTACTTC. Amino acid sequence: CAIRPAGNSYEQYF.

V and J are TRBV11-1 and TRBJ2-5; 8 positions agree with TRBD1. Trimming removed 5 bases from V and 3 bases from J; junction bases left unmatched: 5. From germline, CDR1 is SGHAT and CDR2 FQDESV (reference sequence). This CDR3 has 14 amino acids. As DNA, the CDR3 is TGTGCCAGCAGCCCCAGGGGGCTTGAAGAGACCCAGTACTTC. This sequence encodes CASSPRGLEETQYF. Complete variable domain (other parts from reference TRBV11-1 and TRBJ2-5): EAEVAQSPRYKITEKSQAVAFWCDPISGHATLYWYRQILGQGPELLVQFQDESVVDDSQLPKDRFSAERLKGVDSTLKIQPAELGDSAMYLCASSPRGLEETQYFGPGTRLLVL.

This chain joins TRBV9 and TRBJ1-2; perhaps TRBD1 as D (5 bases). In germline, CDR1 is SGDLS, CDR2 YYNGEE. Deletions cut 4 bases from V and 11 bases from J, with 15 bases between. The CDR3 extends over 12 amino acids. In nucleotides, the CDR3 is TGTGCCAGCAGCCCTAGCGGGGGGAGTTACACCTTC. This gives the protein CASSPSGGSYTF.

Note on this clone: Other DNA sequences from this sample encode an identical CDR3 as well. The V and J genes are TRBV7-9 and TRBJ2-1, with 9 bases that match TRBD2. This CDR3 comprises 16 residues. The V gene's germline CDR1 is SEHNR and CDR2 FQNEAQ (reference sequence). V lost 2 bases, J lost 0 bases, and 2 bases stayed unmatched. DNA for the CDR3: TGTGCCAGCAGCTTATCACTAGCGGGCTCCTACAATGAGCAGTTCTTC. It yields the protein CASSLSLAGSYNEQFF. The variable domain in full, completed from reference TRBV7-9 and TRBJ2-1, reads DTGVSQNPRHKITKRGQNVTFRCDPISEHNRLYWYRQTLGQGPEFLTYFQNEAQLEKSRLLSDRFSAERPKGSFSTLEIQRTEQGDSAMYLCASSLSLAGSYNEQFFGPGTRLTVL.

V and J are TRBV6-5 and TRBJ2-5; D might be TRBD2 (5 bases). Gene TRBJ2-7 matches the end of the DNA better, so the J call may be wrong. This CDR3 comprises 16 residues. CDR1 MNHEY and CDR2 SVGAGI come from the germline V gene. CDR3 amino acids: CASSYSQTGSSYEQYF. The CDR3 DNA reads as TGTGCCAGCAGTTACAGCCAGACTGGGAGCTCCTACGAGCAGTACTTC.

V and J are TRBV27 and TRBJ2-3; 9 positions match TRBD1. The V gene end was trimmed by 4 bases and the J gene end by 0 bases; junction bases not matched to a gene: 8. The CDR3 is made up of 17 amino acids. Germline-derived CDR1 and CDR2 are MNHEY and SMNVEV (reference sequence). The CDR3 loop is CASSSMGQGLSTDTQYF. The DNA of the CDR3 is TGTGCCAGCAGTTCAATGGGACAGGGTTTGAGCACAGATACGCAGTATTTT.

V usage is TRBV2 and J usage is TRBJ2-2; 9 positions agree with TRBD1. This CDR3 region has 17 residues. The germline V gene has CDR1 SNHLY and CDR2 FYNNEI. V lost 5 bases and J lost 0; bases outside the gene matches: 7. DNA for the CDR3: TGTGCCAGCAGTTCCGGGACAGGGCTCCCGAACACCGGGGAGCTGTTTTTT. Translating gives CASSSGTGLPNTGELFF.

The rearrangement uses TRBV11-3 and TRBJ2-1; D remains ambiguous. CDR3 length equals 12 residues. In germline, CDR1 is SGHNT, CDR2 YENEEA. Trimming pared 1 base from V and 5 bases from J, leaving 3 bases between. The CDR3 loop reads CASSLADNEQFF. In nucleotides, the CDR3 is TGTGCCAGCAGCTTAGCAGACAATGAGCAGTTCTTC.

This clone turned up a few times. The DNA for the CDR3 is TGCGCCAGCAGCTTGGAGGGAGACAGGGGGCTCTGGGGCTACACCTTC. Protein sequence: CASSLEGDRGLWGYTF. The chain employs TRBV5-1 and TRBJ1-2, with 10 bases aligning to TRBD1. The CDR3 runs to 16 residues. The germline V gene has CDR1 SGHRS and CDR2 YFSETQ. Germline trimming cut 0 bases from V and 8 bases from J; bases unmatched to any gene: 10.

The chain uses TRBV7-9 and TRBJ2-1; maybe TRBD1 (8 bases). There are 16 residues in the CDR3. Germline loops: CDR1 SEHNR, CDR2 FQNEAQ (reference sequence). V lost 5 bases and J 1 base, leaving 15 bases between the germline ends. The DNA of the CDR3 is TGTGCCAGCAGCGGGACACAGGGGGGGTCCTACAATGAGCAGTTCTTC. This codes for CASSGTQGGSYNEQFF.

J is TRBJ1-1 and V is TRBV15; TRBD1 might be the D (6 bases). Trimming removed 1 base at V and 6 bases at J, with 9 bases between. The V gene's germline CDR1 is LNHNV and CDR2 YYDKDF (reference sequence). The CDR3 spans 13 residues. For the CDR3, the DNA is TGTGCCACCAGCAGAGGGCAGGGGCCTGAAGCTTTCTTT. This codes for CATSRGQGPEAFF.

The CDR3: CASSSGQGANEQFF. DNA of the CDR3: TGTGCCAGCAGCTCGGGACAGGGGGCGAATGAGCAGTTCTTC. The chain has TRBV4-2 and TRBJ2-1, with 12 bases aligning to TRBD1. In germline, CDR1 is LGHNA, CDR2 YNFKEQ. There are 14 residues in the CDR3. With 5 bases clipped from V and 7 bases from J, the junction kept 3 bases outside the gene matches.

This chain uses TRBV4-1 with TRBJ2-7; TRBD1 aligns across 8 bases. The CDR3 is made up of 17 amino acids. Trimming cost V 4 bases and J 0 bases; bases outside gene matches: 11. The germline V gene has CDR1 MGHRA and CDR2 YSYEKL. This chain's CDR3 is CASSPRNWDRSSYEQYF. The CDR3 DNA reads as TGCGCCAGCAGCCCACGTAATTGGGACAGGTCCTCCTACGAGCAGTACTTC.

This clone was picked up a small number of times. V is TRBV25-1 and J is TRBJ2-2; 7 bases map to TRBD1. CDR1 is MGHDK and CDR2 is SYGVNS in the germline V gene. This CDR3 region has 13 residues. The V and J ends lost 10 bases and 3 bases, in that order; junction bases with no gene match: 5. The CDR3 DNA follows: TGTGCCACCGGGACAGACCACACCGGGGAGCTGTTTTTT. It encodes CATGTDHTGELFF.